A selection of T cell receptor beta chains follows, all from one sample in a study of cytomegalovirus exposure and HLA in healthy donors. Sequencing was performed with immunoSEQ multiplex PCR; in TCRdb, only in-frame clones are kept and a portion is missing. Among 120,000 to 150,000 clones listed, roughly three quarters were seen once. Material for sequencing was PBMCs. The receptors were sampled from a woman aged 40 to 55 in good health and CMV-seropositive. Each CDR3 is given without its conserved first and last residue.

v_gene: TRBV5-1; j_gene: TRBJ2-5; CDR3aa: ASSSGQGLKETQY
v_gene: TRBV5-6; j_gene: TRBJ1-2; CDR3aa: ASSLETATVQGYT
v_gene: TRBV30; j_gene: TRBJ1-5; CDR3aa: AWSVTGGQPQH
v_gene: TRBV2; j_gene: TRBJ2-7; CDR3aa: ASRDGTVSYEQY
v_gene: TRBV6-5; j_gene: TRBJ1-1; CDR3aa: ASSYSGQVNTEAF
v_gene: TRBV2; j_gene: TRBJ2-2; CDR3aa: ASSPLTGSSTGELF
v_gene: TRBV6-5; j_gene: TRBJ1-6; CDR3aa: ASSPGDTGNSPLH
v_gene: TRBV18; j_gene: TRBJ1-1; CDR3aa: ASSPPLGVNTEAF
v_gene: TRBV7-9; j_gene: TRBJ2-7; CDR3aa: ASSRTGYEQY
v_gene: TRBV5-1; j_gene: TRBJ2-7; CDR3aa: ASSLNNRLSYEQY
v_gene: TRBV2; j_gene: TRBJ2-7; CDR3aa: ASRTPGGAPYEQY
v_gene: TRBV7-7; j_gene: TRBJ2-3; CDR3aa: ASSPGGAPEDTQY
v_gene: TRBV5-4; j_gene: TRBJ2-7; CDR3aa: ASSARVEGAGEQY
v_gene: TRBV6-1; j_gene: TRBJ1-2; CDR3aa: ASSEGDRGLYGYT
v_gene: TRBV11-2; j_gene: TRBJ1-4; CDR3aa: ASSTTGTAFGREKLF
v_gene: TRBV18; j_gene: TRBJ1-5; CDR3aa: ASSLGQEDNQPQH
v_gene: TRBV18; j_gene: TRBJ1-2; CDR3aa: ASSPRTGESDGYT
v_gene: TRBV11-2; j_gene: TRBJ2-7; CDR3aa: ASSSGGRGPYEQY
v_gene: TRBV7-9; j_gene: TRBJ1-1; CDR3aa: ASSPPRENTEAF
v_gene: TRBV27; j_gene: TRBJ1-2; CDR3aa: ASSPRQGALDGYT
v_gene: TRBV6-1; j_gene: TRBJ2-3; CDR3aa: ASTLTSSQTDTQY
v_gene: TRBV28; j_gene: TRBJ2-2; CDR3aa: ASRSGQGGRELF
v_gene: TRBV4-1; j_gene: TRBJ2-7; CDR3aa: ASSQDTAAAYEQY
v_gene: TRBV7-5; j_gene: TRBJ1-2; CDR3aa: VRSVTGGDYGYT
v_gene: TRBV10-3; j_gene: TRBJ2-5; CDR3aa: AISKLAGANLQETQY
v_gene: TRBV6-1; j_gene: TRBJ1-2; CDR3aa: ATCDSITEVYGYT
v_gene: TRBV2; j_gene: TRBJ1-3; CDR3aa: ATAGQGLGNTIY
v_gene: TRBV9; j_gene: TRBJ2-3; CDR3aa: ASSVEGGGSTDTQY
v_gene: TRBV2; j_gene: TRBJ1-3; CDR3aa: ASREQGVGNTIY
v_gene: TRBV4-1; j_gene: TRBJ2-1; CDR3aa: ASSSQEAYNEQF
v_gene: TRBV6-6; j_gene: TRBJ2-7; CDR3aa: ASRPGQGFYEQY
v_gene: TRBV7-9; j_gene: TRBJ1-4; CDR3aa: ASSFGQGPLF
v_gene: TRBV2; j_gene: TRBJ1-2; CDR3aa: ASSVGDRGPGYT
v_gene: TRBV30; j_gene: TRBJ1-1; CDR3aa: AYRIQGNTEAF
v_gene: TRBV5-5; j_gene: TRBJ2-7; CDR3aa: ASSLTAHFLSAEQY
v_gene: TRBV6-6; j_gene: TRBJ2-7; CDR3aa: ASQEGTGAYEQY
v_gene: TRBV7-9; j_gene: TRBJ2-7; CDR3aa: ASSFSGVGPYEQY
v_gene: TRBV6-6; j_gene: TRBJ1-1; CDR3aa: ASSRWTGNTEAF
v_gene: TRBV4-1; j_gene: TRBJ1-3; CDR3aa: ASSHRTGHDSGNTIY
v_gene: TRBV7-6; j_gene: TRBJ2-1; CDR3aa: ASSATSGGSYNEQF
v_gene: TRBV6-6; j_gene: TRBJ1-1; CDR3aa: ASSYAAGVNTEAF